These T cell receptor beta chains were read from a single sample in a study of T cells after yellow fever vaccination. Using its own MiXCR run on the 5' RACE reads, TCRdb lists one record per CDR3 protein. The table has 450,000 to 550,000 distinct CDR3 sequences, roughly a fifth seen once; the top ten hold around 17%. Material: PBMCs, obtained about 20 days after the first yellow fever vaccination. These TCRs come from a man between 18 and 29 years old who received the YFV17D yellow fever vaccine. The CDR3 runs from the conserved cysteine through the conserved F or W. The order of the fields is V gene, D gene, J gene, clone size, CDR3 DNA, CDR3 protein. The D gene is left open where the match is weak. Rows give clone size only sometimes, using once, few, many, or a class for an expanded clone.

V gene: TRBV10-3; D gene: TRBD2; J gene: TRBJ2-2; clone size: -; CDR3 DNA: TGTGCCATAAAGGGACTAGCAGACACCGGGGAGCTGTTTTTT; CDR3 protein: CAIKGLADTGELFF
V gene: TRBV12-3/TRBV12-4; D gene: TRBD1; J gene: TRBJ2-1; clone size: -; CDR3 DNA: TGTGCCAGCAACCCGGGACAGGGCTACAATGAGCAGTTCTTC; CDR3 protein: CASNPGQGYNEQFF
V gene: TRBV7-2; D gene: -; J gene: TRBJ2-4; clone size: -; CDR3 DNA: TGTGCCAGCACCACGCTCCCAGGGACCGGCAACATTCAGTACTTC; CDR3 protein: CASTTLPGTGNIQYF
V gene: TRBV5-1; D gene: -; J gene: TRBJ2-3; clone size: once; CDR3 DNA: TGCGCCAGCAGCTTACGGGGTGACGATACGCAGTATTTT; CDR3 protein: CASSLRGDDTQYF
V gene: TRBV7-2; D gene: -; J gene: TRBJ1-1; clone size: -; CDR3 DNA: TGTGCCAGCAGCTTATCCCCCTCTCGGGACACTGAAGCTTTCTTT; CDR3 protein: CASSLSPSRDTEAFF
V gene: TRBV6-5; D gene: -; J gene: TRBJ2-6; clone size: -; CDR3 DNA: TGTGCCAGCAGTTACTCGACAGACTCTGGGGCCAACGTCCTGACTTTC; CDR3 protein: CASSYSTDSGANVLTF
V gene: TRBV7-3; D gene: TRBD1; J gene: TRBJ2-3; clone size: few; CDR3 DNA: TGTGCCAGCAGCGGACAGGGGGCTATAGCGCAGTATTTT; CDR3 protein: CASSGQGAIAQYF
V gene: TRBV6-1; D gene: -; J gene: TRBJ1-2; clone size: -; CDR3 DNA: TGTGCCAGCAGTGAAGAGGTTCACACCTTC; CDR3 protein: CASSEEVHTF
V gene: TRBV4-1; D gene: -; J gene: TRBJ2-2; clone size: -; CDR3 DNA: TGCGCCAGCAGCCAAGATGGACAGACGAGCACCGGGGAGCTGTTTTTT; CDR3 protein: CASSQDGQTSTGELFF
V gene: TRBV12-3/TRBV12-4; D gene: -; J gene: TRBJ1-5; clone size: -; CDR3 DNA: TGTGCCAGCAGTTTTTACCCTTTCAATCAGCCCCAGCATTTT; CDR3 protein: CASSFYPFNQPQHF
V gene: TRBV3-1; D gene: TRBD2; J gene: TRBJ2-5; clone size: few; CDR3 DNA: TGTGCCAGCAGGTCAAGATCAAGCGGGGATCAAGAGACCCAGTACTTC; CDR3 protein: CASRSRSSGDQETQYF
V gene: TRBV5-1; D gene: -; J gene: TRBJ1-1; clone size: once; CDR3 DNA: TGCGCCAGCAGCTTGGGGCCCGAAGACACTGAAGCTTTCTTT; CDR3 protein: CASSLGPEDTEAFF
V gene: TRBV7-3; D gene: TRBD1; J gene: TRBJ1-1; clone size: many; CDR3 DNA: TGTGCCAGCAGCCCAGGACAGGGAGAAGCTTTCTTT; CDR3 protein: CASSPGQGEAFF
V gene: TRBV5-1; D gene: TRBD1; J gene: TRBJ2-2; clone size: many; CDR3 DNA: TGCGCCAGCAGGCAATCGACAGGGGCGCCGAACACCGGGGAGCTGTTTTTT; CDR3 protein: CASRQSTGAPNTGELFF
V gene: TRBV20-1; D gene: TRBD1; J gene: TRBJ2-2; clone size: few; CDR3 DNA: TGCAGTGCCCCGAACCACAGGGGGCACGGCGGGGAGCTGTTTTTT; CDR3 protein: CSAPNHRGHGGELFF
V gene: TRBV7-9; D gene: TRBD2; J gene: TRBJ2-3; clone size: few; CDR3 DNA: TGTGCCAGCAGCTATCTAGCGGGGGGGCCTTCAGATACGCAGTATTTT; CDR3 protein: CASSYLAGGPSDTQYF
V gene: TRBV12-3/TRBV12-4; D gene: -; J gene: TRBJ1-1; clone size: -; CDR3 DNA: TGTGCCAGCAGTGTGGGCCCCGGTTCTGAAGCTTTCTTT; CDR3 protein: CASSVGPGSEAFF
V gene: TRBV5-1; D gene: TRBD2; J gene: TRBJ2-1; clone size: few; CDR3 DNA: TGCGCCAGCAGCTTTGCTCCTCCAACTAGCGGGGGAGGCAATGAGCAGTTCTTC; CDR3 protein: CASSFAPPTSGGGNEQFF
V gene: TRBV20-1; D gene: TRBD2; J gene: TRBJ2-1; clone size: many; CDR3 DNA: TGCAGTGCAGGGGAGCGGGGGGCGTATTACAATGAGCAGTTCTTC; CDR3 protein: CSAGERGAYYNEQFF
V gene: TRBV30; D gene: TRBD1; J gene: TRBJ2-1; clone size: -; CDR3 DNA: TGTGCCTGGAGTGGGGACAGGGGTTGGAATGAGCAGTTCTTC; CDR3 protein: CAWSGDRGWNEQFF
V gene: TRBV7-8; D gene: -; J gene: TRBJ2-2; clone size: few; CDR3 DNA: TGTGCCAGCAGCCTAAGGAGTGGTCCGGGCGGGGAGCTGTTTTTT; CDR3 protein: CASSLRSGPGGELFF
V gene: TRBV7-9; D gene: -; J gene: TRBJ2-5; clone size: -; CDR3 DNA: TGTGCCAGCGTACTGGGAGTAGAGACCCAGTACTTC; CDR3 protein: CASVLGVETQYF
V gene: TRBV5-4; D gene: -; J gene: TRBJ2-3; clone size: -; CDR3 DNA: TGTGCCAGCAGCCTCCGTCCGGGAATTCAACGCACCTATACGCAGTATTTT; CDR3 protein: CASSLRPGIQRTYTQYF
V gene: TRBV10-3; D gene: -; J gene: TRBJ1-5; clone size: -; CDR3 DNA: TGTGCCATCAGTGAGCCCGGCAATCAGCCCCAGCATTTT; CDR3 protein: CAISEPGNQPQHF
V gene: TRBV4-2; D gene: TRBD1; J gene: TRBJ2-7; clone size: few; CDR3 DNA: TGTGCCAGCAGCCAAGCCGGGACAGGGGACGAGCAGTACTTC; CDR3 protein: CASSQAGTGDEQYF
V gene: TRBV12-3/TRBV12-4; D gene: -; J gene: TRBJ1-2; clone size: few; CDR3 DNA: TGTGCCAGCAGTTTCGTGTGGCAGGGAGGGAATGGCTACACCTTC; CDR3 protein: CASSFVWQGGNGYTF
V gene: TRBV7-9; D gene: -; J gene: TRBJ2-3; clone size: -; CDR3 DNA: TGTGCCAGTAGGCTCAGCTCCGGCACAGATACGCAGTATTTT; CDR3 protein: CASRLSSGTDTQYF
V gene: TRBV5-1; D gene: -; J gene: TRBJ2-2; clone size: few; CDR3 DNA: TGCGCCAGCAGCCCTACCCCGACAGGCCTCACCGGGGAGCTGTTTTTT; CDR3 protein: CASSPTPTGLTGELFF
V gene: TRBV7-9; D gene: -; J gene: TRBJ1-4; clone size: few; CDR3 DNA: TGTGCCAGCAGCTTATCGCTAACGGGGGCAGAACTGTTTTTT; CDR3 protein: CASSLSLTGAELFF
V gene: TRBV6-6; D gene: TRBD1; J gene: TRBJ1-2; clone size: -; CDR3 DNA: TGTGCCAGCAGTGGACAGGCTATCGATGGCTACACCTTC; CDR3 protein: CASSGQAIDGYTF
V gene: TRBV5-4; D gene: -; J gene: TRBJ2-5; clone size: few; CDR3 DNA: TGTGCCAGCAGCTTGGAATCGACCCAGTACTTC; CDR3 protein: CASSLESTQYF
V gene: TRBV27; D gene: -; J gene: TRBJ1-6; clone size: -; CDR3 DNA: TGTGCCAGCAGCCGTCTAAATTCACCCCTCCACTTT; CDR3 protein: CASSRLNSPLHF
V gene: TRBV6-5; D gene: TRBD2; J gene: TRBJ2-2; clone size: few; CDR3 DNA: TGTGCCAGCAGTTTCGAACTAGCGGGGGGGATCGGGGAGCTGTTTTTT; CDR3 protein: CASSFELAGGIGELFF
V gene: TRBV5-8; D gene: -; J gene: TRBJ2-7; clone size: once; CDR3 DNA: TGTGCCAGCAGCTTTGCCTCGCGGGGCGCCGAGCAGTACTTC; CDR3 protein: CASSFASRGAEQYF
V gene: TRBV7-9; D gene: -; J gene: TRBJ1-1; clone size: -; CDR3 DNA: TGTGCCAGCAGCTTTCTAACAACCGGGACCGACGCTGAAGCTTTCTTT; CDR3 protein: CASSFLTTGTDAEAFF
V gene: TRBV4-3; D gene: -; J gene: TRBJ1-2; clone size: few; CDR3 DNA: TGCGCCAGCAGCCAAGATCGGGACACTAACTATGGCTACACCTTC; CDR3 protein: CASSQDRDTNYGYTF
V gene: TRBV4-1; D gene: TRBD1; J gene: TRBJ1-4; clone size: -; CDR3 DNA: TGCGCCAGCCGGGGGACAGTCGCAAAACTGTTTTTT; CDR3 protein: CASRGTVAKLFF
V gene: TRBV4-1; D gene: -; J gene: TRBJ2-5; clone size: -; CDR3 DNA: TGCGCCAGCAGCCCACGGGGCGGGGCAGAGACCCAGTACTTC; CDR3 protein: CASSPRGGAETQYF
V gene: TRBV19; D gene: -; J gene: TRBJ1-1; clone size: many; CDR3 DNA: TGTGCCAGTAGGTTAGGGAACACTGAAGCTTTCTTT; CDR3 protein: CASRLGNTEAFF
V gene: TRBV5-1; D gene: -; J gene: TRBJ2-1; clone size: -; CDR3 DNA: TGCGCCAGCAGCCCCACCGGGAGCTACAATGAGCAGTTCTTC; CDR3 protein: CASSPTGSYNEQFF